This entry is about one T cell receptor (beta chain). The antigen is unknown. Time point: newly diagnosed GD, antithyroid drugs for less than 3 months. Scientists built the TCR library using RNA that was extracted from PBMCs. In building TCR beta libraries, iRepertoire HTBI primers were used together with Arm-PCR of CDR3 regions. TCRdb processed the multiplex PCR reads anew with MiXCR; each CDR3 protein has one entry. Of roughly 320,000 distinct CDR3 sequences listed, 16% are singletons. These data belong to a study of regulatory T cells in long-lasting Graves disease. Study results and limitations: Those with persistent disease had in common more public clonotypes (about 2,500) than new patients (about 970). Patients with persistent Graves' had lower TCR diversity than newly diagnosed patients.

These data also formed part of another study, on T cells in Graves' hyperthyroidism and ophthalmopathy. This second study says: First-round RT-PCR with HTBI primers amplified the TCR CDR3 region.

Sequencing used peripheral blood mononuclear cells (PBMCs), obtained at new diagnosis, from a patient treated with antithyroid drugs. This receptor was taken from a man between 40 and 49 years old with Graves disease.

The CDR3 sequence is CASSPSVQYTGELFF. Here the CDR3 DNA reads TGTGCCAGCAGCCCGAGCGTACAGTACACCGGGGAGCTGTTTTTT. The rearrangement joins TRBV7-9 to TRBJ2-2, with unresolved D. The germline V gene encodes CDR1 SEHNR and CDR2 FQNEAQ (reference sequence). V lost 5 bases and J 3 bases, leaving 13 bases between the germline ends. The CDR3 loop spans 15 amino acids.